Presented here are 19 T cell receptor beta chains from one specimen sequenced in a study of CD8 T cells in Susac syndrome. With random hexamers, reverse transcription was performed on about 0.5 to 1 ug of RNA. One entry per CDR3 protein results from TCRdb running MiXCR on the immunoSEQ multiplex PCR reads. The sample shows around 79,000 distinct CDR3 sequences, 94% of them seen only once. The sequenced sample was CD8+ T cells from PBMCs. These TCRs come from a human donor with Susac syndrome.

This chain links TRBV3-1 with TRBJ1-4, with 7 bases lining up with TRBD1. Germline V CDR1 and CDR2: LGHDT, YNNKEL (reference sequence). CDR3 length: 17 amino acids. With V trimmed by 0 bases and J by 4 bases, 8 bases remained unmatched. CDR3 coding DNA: TGTGCCAGCAGCCAAGAGAGGGGGCGCGTTAATAATGAAAAACTGTTTTTT. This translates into CASSQERGRVNNEKLFF. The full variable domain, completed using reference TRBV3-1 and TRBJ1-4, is DTAVSQTPKYLVTQMGNDKSIKCEQNLGHDTMYWYKQDSKKFLKIMFSYNNKELIINETVPNRFSPKSPDKAHLNLHINSLELGDSAVYFCASSQERGRVNNEKLFFGSGTQLSVL.

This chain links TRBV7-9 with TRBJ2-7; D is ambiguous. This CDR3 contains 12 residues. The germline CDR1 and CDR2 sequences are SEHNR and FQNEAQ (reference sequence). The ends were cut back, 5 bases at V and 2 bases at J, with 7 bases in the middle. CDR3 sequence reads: CASSDGPYEQYF. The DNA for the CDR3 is TGTGCCAGCAGCGACGGGCCCTACGAGCAGTACTTC.

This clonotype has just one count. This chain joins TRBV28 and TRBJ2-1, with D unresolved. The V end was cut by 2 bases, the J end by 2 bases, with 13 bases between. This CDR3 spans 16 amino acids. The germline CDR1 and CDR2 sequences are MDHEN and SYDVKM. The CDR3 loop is CASSLTRPAAYNEQFF. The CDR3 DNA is TGTGCCAGCAGTTTAACCCGTCCGGCGGCCTACAATGAGCAGTTCTTC.

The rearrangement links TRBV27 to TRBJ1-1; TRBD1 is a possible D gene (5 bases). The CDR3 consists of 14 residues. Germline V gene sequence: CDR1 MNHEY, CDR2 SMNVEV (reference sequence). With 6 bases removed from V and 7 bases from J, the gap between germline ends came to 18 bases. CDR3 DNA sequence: TGTGCCAGCAGGCCCCTCCGGGGGTACGGTGAAGCTTTCTTT. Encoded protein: CASRPLRGYGEAFF.

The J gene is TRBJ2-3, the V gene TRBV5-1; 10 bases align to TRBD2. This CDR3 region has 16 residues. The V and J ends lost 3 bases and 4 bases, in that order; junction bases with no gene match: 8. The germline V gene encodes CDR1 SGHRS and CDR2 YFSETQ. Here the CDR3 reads CASSSWGLASPDTQYF. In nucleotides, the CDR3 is TGCGCCAGCAGCTCATGGGGACTAGCGAGCCCAGATACGCAGTATTTT.

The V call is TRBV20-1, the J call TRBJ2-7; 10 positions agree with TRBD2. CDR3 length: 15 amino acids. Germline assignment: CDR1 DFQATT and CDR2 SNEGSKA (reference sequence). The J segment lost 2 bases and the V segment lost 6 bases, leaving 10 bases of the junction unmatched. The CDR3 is CSAKEGSGGTYEQYF. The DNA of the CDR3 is TGCAGTGCGAAAGAGGGTAGCGGGGGGACCTACGAGCAGTACTTC.

CDR3: CASSRAEGGSYEQYF. DNA for the CDR3: TGTGCCAGCAGCCGCGCGGAAGGGGGCTCCTACGAGCAGTACTTC. The V gene is TRBV14, the J gene TRBJ2-7; a possible D gene is TRBD1 (6 bases). The CDR3 runs 15 residues. V lost 4 bases and J lost 0, with 13 bases in between. Germline lookup yields CDR1 SGHDN and CDR2 FVKESK.

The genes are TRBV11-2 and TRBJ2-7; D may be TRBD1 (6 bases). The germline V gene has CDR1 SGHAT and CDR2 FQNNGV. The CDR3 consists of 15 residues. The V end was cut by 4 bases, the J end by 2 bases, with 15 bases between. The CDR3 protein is CASSSRDTGPYEQYF. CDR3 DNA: TGTGCCAGCAGCTCTAGGGACACTGGCCCCTACGAGCAGTACTTC.

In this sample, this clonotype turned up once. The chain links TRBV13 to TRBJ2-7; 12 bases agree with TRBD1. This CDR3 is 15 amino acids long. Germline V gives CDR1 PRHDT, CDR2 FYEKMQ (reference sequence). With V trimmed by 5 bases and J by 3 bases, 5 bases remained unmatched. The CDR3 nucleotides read TGTGCCAGCAGCCCGGGACAGGGGGCAGTCTACGAGCAGTACTTC. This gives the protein CASSPGQGAVYEQYF.

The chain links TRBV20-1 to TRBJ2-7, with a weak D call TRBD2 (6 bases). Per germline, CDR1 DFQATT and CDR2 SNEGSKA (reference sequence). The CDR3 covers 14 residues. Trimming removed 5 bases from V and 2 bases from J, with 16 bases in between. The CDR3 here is CSAPLGGAAYEQYF. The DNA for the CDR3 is TGCAGTGCTCCTTTAGGCGGGGCTGCCTACGAGCAGTACTTC.

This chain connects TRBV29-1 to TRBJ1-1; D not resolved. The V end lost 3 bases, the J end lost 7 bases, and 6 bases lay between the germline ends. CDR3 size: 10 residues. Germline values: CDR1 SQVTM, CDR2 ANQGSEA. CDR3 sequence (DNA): TGCAGCGTTGACACCTATGAAGCTTTCTTT. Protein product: CSVDTYEAFF.

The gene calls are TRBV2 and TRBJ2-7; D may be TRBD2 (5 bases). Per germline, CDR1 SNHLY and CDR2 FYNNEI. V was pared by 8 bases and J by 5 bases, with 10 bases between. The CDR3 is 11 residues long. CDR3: CASYRRDEQYF. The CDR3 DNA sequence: TGTGCCAGCTATCGGCGGGACGAGCAGTACTTC.

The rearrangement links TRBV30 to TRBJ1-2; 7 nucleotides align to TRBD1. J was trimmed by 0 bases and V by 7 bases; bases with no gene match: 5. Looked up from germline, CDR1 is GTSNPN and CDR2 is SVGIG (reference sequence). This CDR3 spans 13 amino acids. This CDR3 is CASRDRANYGYTF. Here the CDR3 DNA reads TGTGCCTCCCGGGACAGAGCTAACTATGGCTACACCTTC. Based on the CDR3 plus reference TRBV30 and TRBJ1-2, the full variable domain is SQTIHQWPATLVQPVGSPLSLECTVEGTSNPNLYWYRQAAGRGLQLLFYSVGIGQISSEVPQNLSASRPQDRQFILSSKKLLLSDSGFYLCASRDRANYGYTFGSGTRLTVV.

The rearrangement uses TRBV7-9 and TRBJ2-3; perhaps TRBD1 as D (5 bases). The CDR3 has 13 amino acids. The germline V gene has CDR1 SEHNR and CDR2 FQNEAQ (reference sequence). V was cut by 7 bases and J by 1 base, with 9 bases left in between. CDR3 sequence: CASIQGGTDTQYF. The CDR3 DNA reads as TGTGCCAGCATTCAGGGTGGCACAGATACGCAGTATTTT.

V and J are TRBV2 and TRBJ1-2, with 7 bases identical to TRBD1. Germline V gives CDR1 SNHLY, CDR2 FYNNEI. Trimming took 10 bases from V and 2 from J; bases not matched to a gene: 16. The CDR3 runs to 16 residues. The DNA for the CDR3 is TGTGCCACGCTAGGTGAACAGGGGACGGAGAACTATGGCTACACCTTC. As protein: CATLGEQGTENYGYTF.

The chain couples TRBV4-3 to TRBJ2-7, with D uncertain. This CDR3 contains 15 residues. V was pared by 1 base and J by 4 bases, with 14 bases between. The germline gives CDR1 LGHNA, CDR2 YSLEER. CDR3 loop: CASSQGEMIGYEQYF. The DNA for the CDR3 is TGCGCCAGCAGCCAAGGCGAAATGATAGGATACGAGCAGTACTTC.

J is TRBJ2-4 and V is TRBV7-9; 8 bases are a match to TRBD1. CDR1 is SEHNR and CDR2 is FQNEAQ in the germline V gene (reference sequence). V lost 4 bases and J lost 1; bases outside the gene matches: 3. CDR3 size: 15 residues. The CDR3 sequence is CASSSRQGAKNIQYF. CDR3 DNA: TGTGCCAGCAGCTCTCGACAGGGGGCCAAAAACATTCAGTACTTC.

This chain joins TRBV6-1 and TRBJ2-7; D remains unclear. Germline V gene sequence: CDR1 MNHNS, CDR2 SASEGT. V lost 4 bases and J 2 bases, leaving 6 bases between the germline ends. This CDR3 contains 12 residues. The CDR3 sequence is CASSGLPYEQYF. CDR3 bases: TGTGCCAGCAGTGGACTTCCCTACGAGCAGTACTTC.

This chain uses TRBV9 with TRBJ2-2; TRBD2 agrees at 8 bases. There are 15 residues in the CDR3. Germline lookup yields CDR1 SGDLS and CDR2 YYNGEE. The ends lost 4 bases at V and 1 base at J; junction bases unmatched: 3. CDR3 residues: CASSSGGVNTGELFF. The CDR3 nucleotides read TGTGCCAGCAGCTCCGGGGGGGTGAACACCGGGGAGCTGTTTTTT. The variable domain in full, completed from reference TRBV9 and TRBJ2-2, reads DSGVTQTPKHLITATGQRVTLRCSPRSGDLSVYWYQQSLDQGLQFLIQYYNGEERAKGNILERFSAQQFPDLHSELNLSSLELGDSALYFCASSSGGVNTGELFFGEGSRLTVL.